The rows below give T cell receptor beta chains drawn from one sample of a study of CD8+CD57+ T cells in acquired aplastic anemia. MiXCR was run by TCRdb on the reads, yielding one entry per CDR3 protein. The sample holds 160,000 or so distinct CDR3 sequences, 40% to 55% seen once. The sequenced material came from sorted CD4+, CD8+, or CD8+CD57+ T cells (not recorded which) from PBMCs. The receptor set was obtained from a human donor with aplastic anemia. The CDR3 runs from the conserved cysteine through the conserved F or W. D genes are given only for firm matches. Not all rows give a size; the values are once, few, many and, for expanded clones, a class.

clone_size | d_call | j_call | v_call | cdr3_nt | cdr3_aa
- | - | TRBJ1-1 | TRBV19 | TGTGCCAGTAGCGTGGGGGCAGGGAGGGGGACTGAAGCTTTCTTT | CASSVGAGRGTEAFF
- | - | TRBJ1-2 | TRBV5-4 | TGTGCCAGCAGCTTGGGGGCTGACGGGCCTTCGGATGGCTACACCTTC | CASSLGADGPSDGYTF
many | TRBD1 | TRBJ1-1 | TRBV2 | TGTGCCAGCAGAAAGACAGGGGGTGATACTGAAGCTTTCTTT | CASRKTGGDTEAFF
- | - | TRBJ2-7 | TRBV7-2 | TGTGCCAGCAGCTCGGACTTCAGCTCCTACGAGCAGTACTTC | CASSSDFSSYEQYF
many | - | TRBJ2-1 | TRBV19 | TGTGCCAGTAGTAATAGGCGCCTACCTTACAATGAGCAGTTCTTC | CASSNRRLPYNEQFF
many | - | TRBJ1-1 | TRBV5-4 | TGTGCCAGCAGGACTTGGGGACCGGCTACAACTGAAGCTTTCTTT | CASRTWGPATTEAFF
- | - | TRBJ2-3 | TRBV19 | TGTGCCAGTAGTGCGGGACAAAGCACAGATACGCAGTATTTT | CASSAGQSTDTQYF
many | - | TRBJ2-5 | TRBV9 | TGTGCCAGCAGCGTAGCAACCACGTCGGCTGGGGAGACCCAGTACTTC | CASSVATTSAGETQYF
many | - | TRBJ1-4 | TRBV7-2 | TGTGCCAGCAGCCGTACAGGGTCAACTAATGAAAAACTGTTTTTT | CASSRTGSTNEKLFF
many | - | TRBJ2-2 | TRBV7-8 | TGTGTCAGCAGAGCCGGGACGGGCGGGGAGCTGTTTTTT | CVSRAGTGGELFF
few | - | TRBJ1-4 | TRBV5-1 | TGCGCCAGCAGCTTCGGTCCGGATCAGGCAACTAATGAAAAACTGTTTTTT | CASSFGPDQATNEKLFF
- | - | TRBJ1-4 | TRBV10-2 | TGCGCCAGCAGCGAGGCAGGGAATGAAAAACTGTTTTTT | CASSEAGNEKLFF
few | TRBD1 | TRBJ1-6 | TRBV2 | TGTGCCAGCAGTCTCCGGGGACAGGGGGCCGAATCACCCCTCCACTTT | CASSLRGQGAESPLHF
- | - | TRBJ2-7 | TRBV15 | TGTGCCACACGACAACCCGGACAGACCTACGAGCAGTACTTC | CATRQPGQTYEQYF
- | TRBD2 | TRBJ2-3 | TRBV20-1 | TGCAGTGCGCGACTAGCGGGGGTCACAGATACGCAGTATTTT | CSARLAGVTDTQYF
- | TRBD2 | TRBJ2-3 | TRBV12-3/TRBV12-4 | TGTGCCAGCAGTATCCTTGGACTAGCGGGGGGGCCAAGCGATACGCAGTATTTT | CASSILGLAGGPSDTQYF
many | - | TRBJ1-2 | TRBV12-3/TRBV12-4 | TGTGCCAGCAGACCCAGTGATACCTATGGCTACACCTTC | CASRPSDTYGYTF
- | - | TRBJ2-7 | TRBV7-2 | TGTGCCAGCAGCTTAAGGCGGACCCCCTACGAGCAGTACTTC | CASSLRRTPYEQYF
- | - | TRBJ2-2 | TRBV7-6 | TGTGCCAGCAGCCCCCGGGGTGGGGCGTCTGACACCGGGGAGCTGTTTTTT | CASSPRGGASDTGELFF
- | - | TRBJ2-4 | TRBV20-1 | TGCAGTGCGAACAGGGTGGCCAAAAACATTCAGTACTTC | CSANRVAKNIQYF
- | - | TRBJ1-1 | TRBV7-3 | TGTGCCAGCAGCGCCTCCAGTAAAGGGACTGAAGCTTTCTTT | CASSASSKGTEAFF
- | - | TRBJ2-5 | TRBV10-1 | TGCGCCAGCAGCGTAGGGATGCGACAAAAAGAGACCCAGTACTTC | CASSVGMRQKETQYF
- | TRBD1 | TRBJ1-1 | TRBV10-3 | TGTGCCATCAGCTTACAGGGGGCTGAAGCTTTCTTT | CAISLQGAEAFF
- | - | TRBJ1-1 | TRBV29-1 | TGCAGCGTTGATTTCAAGAACACTGAAGCTTTCTTT | CSVDFKNTEAFF
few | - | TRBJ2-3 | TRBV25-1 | TGTGCCAGCAGTTTATCGAATCCCCGGGGGCTGGTCACAGATACGCAGTATTTT | CASSLSNPRGLVTDTQYF
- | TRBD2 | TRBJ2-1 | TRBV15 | TGTGCCACCAGCAGAGATAGACGGACTAGCGGGGCCAATGAGCAGTTCTTC | CATSRDRRTSGANEQFF
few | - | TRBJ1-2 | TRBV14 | TGTGCCAGCAGCCAAGAGACTTTGGCGTATGGCTACACCTTC | CASSQETLAYGYTF
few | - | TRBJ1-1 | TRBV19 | TGTGCCAGTGGTATGGTCGTTAACACTGAAGCTTTCTTT | CASGMVVNTEAFF
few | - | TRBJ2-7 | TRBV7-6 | TGTGCCAGCAGCCCAGGACTGGGACCATTTTACGAGCAGTACTTC | CASSPGLGPFYEQYF
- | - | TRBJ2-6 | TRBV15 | TGTGCCACCGCCGGGGGCGGGAGATGGTCTGGGGCCAACGTCCTGACTTTC | CATAGGGRWSGANVLTF
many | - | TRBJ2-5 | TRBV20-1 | TGCAGTGGTCTAACTGGGGAGACCCAGTACTTC | CSGLTGETQYF
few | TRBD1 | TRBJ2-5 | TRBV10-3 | TGTGCCATCAAGCCGGGACAGGGGATGGAGACCCAGTACTTC | CAIKPGQGMETQYF
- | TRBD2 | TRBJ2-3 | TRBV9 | TGTGCCAGCAGAGTCGGCCCGGGACTAGGCACAGATACGCAGTATTTT | CASRVGPGLGTDTQYF
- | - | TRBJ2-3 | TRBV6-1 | TGTGCCAGCAGCCCATTCATGTGTCGCCTCCCCACAGATACGCAGTATTTT | CASSPFMCRLPTDTQYF
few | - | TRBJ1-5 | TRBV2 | TGTGCCAGCAGTGCGGGACACAATCAGCCCCAGCATTTT | CASSAGHNQPQHF
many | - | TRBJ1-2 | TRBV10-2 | TGCGCCAGCAGTCTCGAATACAGGGTCGAAGGCTACACCTTC | CASSLEYRVEGYTF
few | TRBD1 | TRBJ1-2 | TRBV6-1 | TGTGCCAGCAGCCACAGGGGGGGATTCTATGGCTACACCTTC | CASSHRGGFYGYTF